Following are 10 T cell receptor beta chains from one sample sequenced in a study of blood T cells in healthy people across ages. Then a second PCR, running roughly 7 to 11 cycles, was carried out with a sample-barcoded 5' primer and a J-beta primer mix. In TCRdb, the 5' RACE reads were re-called with MiXCR into one record per CDR3 protein. The data contain approximately 800,000 distinct CDR3 sequences, 55% to 75% of them singletons. Material for sequencing was blood. These receptors were obtained from a man aged 25 to 40 in good health.

The CDR3 DNA reads TGCGCCAGCAGCCAAGTCGGAGGGGTTTACAATGAGCAGTTCTTC. Translating it yields CASSQVGGVYNEQFF. The genes are TRBV4-1 and TRBJ2-1; tentative D call: TRBD2 (6 bases). Germline V gene sequence: CDR1 MGHRA, CDR2 YSYEKL. Trimming cost V 1 base and J 4 bases, with 11 bases left between them. The CDR3 is made up of 15 amino acids.

The chain joins TRBV7-2 to TRBJ2-1; unclear D gene. The CDR3 has 14 residues. CDR1 is SGHTA and CDR2 is FQGNSA in the germline V gene. Between the trimmed V and J ends, which lost 5 bases and 8 bases, there was a span of 16 bases. CDR3 protein: CASSHSDPRYEQFF. The CDR3 bases are TGTGCCAGCAGCCATTCCGACCCCCGGTATGAGCAGTTCTTC.

This clonotype was detected many times. The chain employs TRBV25-1 and TRBJ2-7; no clear D. This CDR3 spans 13 amino acids. The V end was cut by 1 base, the J end by 4 bases, with 8 bases between. CDR1 and CDR2 (germline): MGHDK, SYGVNS. The CDR3 nucleotides are TGTGCCAGCAGTGAATCCGGCGGATACGAGCAGTACTTC. This translates into CASSESGGYEQYF.

The chain recombines TRBV20-1 with TRBJ1-5; 10 bases align to TRBD1. The CDR3 has 14 amino acids. The germline V gene has CDR1 DFQATT and CDR2 SNEGSKA (reference sequence). Trimming at V came to 5 bases and at J to 0 bases, leaving 1 base not matched to a gene. The CDR3 region has the DNA TGCAGTGCTGGGACAGGGGATAGCAATCAGCCCCAGCATTTT. Its translation is CSAGTGDSNQPQHF.

The chain couples TRBV7-3 to TRBJ2-3; 7 nucleotides align to TRBD2. The CDR3 contains 15 residues. Trimming removed 2 bases from V and 2 bases from J; junction bases left unmatched: 4. In germline, CDR1 is SGHTA, CDR2 FQGTGA. CDR3 amino acids: CASSLVGGPTDTQYF. DNA for the CDR3: TGTGCCAGCAGCTTAGTGGGAGGGCCCACAGATACGCAGTATTTT.

This clonotype has a handful of counts. The rearrangement links TRBV2 to TRBJ2-1, with a tentative D call TRBD2 (5 bases). V was shortened by 4 bases and J by 10 bases, with 20 bases between the two germline ends. Per germline, CDR1 SNHLY and CDR2 FYNNEI. There are 15 residues in the CDR3. The DNA of the CDR3 is TGTGCCAGCAGTGCCTTGGACTTCCCCGGGAAGGAGCAGTTCTTC. Amino acid sequence: CASSALDFPGKEQFF.

V and J are TRBV4-3 and TRBJ2-1; 7 bases agree with TRBD2. The CDR3 contains 17 residues. Per the germline V gene, CDR1 is LGHNA and CDR2 is YSLEER. J lost 0 bases, V lost 0 bases, and 5 bases had no gene match. The CDR3 region has the DNA TGCGCCAGCAGCCAAGAACGGGCGGGAGCCTCCTACAATGAGCAGTTCTTC. Translating it yields CASSQERAGASYNEQFF.

The chain employs TRBV18 and TRBJ2-1; D may match TRBD1 or TRBD2 (5 bases each). The V and J ends lost 8 bases and 5 bases respectively, with 13 bases between them. The CDR3 is 13 amino acids. Germline CDR1 KGHSH, CDR2 LQKENI. The CDR3 DNA follows: TGTGCCAGCCAGACCGGGACCCACAATGAGCAGTTCTTC. Amino acids: CASQTGTHNEQFF.

This sequence joins TRBV7-8 and TRBJ2-1; 8 bases agree with TRBD1. The CDR3 is 16 amino acids. V lost 1 base to trimming and J lost 12 bases; unmatched junction nucleotides: 14. From germline, CDR1 is SGHVS and CDR2 FQNEAQ. The chain's CDR3 is CASSLEPGGAGSRQFF. Written as DNA, the CDR3 is TGTGCCAGCAGCTTAGAGCCAGGGGGCGCGGGTTCTCGGCAGTTCTTC.

This clonotype was found once. The rearrangement links TRBV20-1 to TRBJ2-1; 10 bases line up with TRBD2. This CDR3 has 12 residues. The V segment lost 5 bases and the J segment 7 bases; nucleotides outside the gene matches: 2. Germline loops: CDR1 DFQATT, CDR2 SNEGSKA (reference sequence). The CDR3 region is CSAGGLANEQFF. As DNA, the CDR3 is TGCAGTGCTGGGGGACTAGCGAATGAGCAGTTCTTC.